This T cell receptor beta chain was identified in a study of Graves' ophthalmopathy and Graves' hyperthyroidism. RNA transcripts served as template for amplifying TCR beta CDR3 sequences. A first-round RT-PCR used HTBI primers, followed by a second-round multiplex PCR. TCRdb used MiXCR to reprocess the multiplex PCR reads, holding one entry per CDR3 protein. The data hold about 740,000 distinct CDR3 sequences, with approximately 40% observed a single time. This clonotype was seen a handful of times. V was pared by 10 bases and J by 0 bases, with 22 bases between. This CDR3 has 16 residues. CDR1 is MNHNS and CDR2 is SASEGT in the germline V gene.

The chain is built from TRBV6-1 and TRBJ2-7; D perhaps matches TRBD2 (6 bases). The source is an adult man with Graves' ophthalmopathy. Material: peripheral blood. Here the CDR3 reads CATRELWQVGSYEQYF. The CDR3 nucleotides read TGTGCCACTCGGGAGTTGTGGCAGGTCGGCTCCTACGAGCAGTACTTC.